The entry below gives a single T cell receptor (beta chain) sequence along with its context. It has no known antigen specificity. The germline V gene (reference sequence) supplies CDR1 SEHNR and CDR2 FQNEAQ. From its cysteine to its phenylalanine, the CDR3 spans 17 amino acids. The DNA is unrecorded. This sample is part of a study of synovial regulatory T cells in juvenile arthritis (dated by TCRdb to 2014 to 2015). Describing the broader study: Among sequenced patients, three were therapy-naive, one received methotrexate plus infliximab, over five received methotrexate, and one had no treatment information. Effector T cell subsets were also sequenced in the study cohort for comparisons, but only blood and synovial fluid Treg cells are covered by the Treg dataset alone. The TCR repertoire comparisons covered Treg and Teff subsets from about a dozen JIA patients with active disease. The study compared the TCRbeta CDR3 repertoires of blood iaTreg cells, other blood Treg cells and synovial fluid Treg cells taken from matched patient samples. General findings and caveats noted by the study authors: Across patients, iaTreg TCR repertoires were largely private, and these iaTreg repertoires partially overlapped with synovial Teff and blood CPL repertoires. Synovial Treg cells shared more CDR3 sequences with iaTreg cells than with other blood Treg cells, and Chao-Jaccard similarity confirmed that synovial Treg cells were more closely related to iaTreg cells. Blood iaTreg cells showed lower TCR diversity than other blood Treg cells, consistent with antigen-driven expansion.

The donors for the TCR repertoire analysis were approximately eleven juvenile idiopathic arthritis patients with active disease who had not reached inactive disease, of whom 3 were polyarticular and 8 were oligoarticular. The median age of the TCR-sequenced patients was 9.5 to 15 years (range roughly 2.3-25), and their median disease duration was 7 years (range 0.2-19.1). Samples for TCR repertoire analysis were collected at two centres in Italy. Peripheral blood mononuclear cells were separated using a Histopaque-1077 density gradient and frozen in about 90% FCS with 10% DMSO. The receptor library was made with the immunoSEQ multiplex PCR assay. TCRbeta CDR3 sequencing was carried out by Adaptive Biotechnologies. The study's processing was this. Repertoire similarity was assessed with the Chao-modified Jaccard index and with the median clonotype overlap from 200 random subsamples of equal sample size. Similarity analyses used either productive nucleotide sequences or in silico-translated amino acid sequences. Hierarchical clustering with single linkage and t-SNE based on Chao-modified Jaccard distances were used to compare repertoires. Repertoire diversity was measured with the Renyi index after sample size normalisation across a range of alpha values. This immuneACCESS table, as held by TCRdb, lists in-frame sequences with V and J called but not all clones. Of the missing ones, under half trace to an unresolved V gene in checked studies; the others have no known cause. The V and J calls and the clone size are those of that table, but D and trimming were determined from the DNA. This sample's table lists roughly 9,900 clones. Around 1% of the sample goes to the ten largest clones.

The specimen sequenced was Treg cells from blood. Reading the label with the study, this specimen's cell subset or site is: remaining (HLA-DR-negative) circulating blood Treg cells. The chain couples TRBV7-9 to TRBJ2-1; no DNA is available, so the TRBD1 call from TCRdb remains unchecked. The TCR was taken from a donor younger than 35 with juvenile idiopathic arthritis. The CDR3 in this case is CASSLGPRTQGNNEQFF.